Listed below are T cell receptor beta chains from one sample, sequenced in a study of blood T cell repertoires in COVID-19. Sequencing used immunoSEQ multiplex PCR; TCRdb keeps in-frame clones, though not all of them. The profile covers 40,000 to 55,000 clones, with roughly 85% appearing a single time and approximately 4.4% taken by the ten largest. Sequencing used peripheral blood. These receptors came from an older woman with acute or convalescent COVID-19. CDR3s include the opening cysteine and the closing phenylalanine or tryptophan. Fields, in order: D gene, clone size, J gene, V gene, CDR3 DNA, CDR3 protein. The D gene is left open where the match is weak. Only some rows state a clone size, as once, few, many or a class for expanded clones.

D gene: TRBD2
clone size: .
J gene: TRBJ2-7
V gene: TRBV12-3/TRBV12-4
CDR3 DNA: TGTGCCAGCACCCCAGCGGGAGAGCTCGAGCAGTACTTC
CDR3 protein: CASTPAGELEQYF

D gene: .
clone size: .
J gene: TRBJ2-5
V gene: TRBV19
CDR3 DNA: TGTGCCAGTAGTAAGAGGGCAGGGAGGCGAGAGACCCAGTACTTC
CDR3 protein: CASSKRAGRRETQYF

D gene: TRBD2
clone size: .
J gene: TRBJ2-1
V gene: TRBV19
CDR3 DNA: TGTGCCAGTAGTTTCTTCACCGGGACTAAGGACAATGAGCAGTTCTTC
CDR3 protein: CASSFFTGTKDNEQFF

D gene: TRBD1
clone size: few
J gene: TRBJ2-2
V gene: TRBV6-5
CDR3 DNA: TGTGCCAGCAAGGGGACAGGTCGCACCGGGGAGCTGTTTTTT
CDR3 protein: CASKGTGRTGELFF

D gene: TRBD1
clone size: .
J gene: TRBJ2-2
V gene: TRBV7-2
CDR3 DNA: TGTGCCAGCAGCTTAAAAGCAGGGGGCTGGGAGGCCGGGGAGCTGTTTTTT
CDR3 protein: CASSLKAGGWEAGELFF

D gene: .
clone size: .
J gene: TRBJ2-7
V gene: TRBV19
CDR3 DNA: TGTGCCAGTAGTATAGATGGCAGCTCCTACGAGCAGTACTTC
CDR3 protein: CASSIDGSSYEQYF

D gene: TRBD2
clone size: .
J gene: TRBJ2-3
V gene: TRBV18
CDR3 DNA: TGTGCCAGCTCACCGACCGCTGTGGGAGGGCCAAGGGATACGCAGTATTTT
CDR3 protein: CASSPTAVGGPRDTQYF

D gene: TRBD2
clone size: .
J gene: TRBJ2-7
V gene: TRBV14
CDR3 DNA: TGTGCCAGCAGCCAATTTGAAAGCGGGAGGGCCATTAGGTACTACGAGCAGTACTTC
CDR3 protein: CASSQFESGRAIRYYEQYF

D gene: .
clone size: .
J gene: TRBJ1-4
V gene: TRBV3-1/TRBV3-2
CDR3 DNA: TGTGCCAGCAGCCAAGACCGAGGGAGCGGAAATGAAAAACTGTTTTTT
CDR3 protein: CASSQDRGSGNEKLFF

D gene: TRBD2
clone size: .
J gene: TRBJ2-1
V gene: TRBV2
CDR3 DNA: TGTGCCAGCATGGAGCGGGAGAACAATGAGCAGTTCTTC
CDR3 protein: CASMERENNEQFF

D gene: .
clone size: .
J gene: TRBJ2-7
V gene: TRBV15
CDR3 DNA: TGTGCCACCAGCAGAGATGCGGGCTCCTACGAGCAGTACTTC
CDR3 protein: CATSRDAGSYEQYF

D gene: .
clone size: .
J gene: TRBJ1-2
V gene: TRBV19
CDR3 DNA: TGTGCCAGTAGTGAACAGGTACAAGTTAACTATGGCTACACCTTC
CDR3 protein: CASSEQVQVNYGYTF

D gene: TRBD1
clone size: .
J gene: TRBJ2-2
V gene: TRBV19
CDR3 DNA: TGTGCCAGTACTAGAGGGACAGTAAACACCGGGGAGCTGTTTTTT
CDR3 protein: CASTRGTVNTGELFF

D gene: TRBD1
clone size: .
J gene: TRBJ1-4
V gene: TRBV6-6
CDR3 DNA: TGTGCCAGCTGTACCCCAGGGGGCGCATCTGAACTGTTTTTT
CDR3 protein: CASCTPGGASELFF

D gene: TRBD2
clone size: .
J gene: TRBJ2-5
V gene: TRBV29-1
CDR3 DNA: TGCAGCGTTGGGCTAGCGGGAATAGGGGAGACCCAGTACTTC
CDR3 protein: CSVGLAGIGETQYF

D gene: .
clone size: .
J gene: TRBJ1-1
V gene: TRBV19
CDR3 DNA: TGTGCCAGTAGTGACCCGGGGGCTGAAGCTTTCTTT
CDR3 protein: CASSDPGAEAFF

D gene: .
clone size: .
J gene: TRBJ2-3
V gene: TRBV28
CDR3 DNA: TGTGCCGGCAAAACCTCGGACAGAATGGTGGATACGCAGTATTTT
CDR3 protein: CAGKTSDRMVDTQYF

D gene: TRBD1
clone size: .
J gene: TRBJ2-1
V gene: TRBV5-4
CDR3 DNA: TGTGCCAGCAGCCCAGACCTATCATGGACAGGGAGGGAGCAGTTCTTC
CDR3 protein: CASSPDLSWTGREQFF

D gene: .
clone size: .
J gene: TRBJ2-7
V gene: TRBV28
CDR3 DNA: TGTGCCAGCAGTTCTCTCGCGAGGATCTCCTACGAGCAGTACTTC
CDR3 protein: CASSSLARISYEQYF

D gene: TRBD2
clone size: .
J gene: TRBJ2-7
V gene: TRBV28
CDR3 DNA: TGTGCCAGCACCCCTAGCGGTCCGTCCTACGAGCAGTACTTC
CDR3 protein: CASTPSGPSYEQYF

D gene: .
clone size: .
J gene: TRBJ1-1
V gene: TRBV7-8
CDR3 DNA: TGTGCCAGCAGCTGGACAGAGGTGAACACTGAAGCTTTCTTT
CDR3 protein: CASSWTEVNTEAFF

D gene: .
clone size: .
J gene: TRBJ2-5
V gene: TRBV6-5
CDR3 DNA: TGTGCCAGCAGGCGGGGGCGGCAGTACCAAGAGACCCAGTACTTC
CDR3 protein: CASRRGRQYQETQYF

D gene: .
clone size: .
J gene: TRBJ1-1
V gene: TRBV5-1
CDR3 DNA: TGCGCCAGCAGCTTGGCCGAGGACACTGAAGCTTTCTTT
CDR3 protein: CASSLAEDTEAFF

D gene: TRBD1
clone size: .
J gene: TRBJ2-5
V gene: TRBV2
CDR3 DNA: TGTGCCAGCGACAGGGGGCGCGGGGAGACCCAGTACTTC
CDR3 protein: CASDRGRGETQYF

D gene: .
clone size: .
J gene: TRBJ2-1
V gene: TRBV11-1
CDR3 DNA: TGTGCCAGCAGCTTAGCGATGGGGCTAGGGATCGGCTCCTACAATGAGCAGTTCTTC
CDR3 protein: CASSLAMGLGIGSYNEQFF

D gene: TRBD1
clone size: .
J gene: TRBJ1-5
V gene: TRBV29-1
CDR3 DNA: TGCAGCGCTAATAAGGGACAGGGTCAGCCCCAGCATTTT
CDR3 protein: CSANKGQGQPQHF

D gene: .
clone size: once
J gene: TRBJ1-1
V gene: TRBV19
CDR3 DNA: TGTGCCAGTAGTATCGACAGCCAGAACACTGAAGCTTTCTTT
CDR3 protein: CASSIDSQNTEAFF

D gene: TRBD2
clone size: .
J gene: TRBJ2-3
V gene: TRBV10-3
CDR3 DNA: TGTGCCATCAGTGATCAACAGAGGCGCGGGAGTAGCACAGATACGCAGTATTTT
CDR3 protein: CAISDQQRRGSSTDTQYF

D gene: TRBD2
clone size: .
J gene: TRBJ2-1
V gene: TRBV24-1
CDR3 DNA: TGTGCCACCAGTGATTACCTAGCGGGAGGTAATGAGCAGTTCTTC
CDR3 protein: CATSDYLAGGNEQFF

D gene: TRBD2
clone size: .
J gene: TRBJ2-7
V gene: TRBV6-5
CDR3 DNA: TGTGCCAGCAGCTCCCCGGGACTATCTTTCTACGAGCAGTACTTC
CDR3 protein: CASSSPGLSFYEQYF

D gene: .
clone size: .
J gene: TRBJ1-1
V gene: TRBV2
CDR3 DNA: TGTGCCAGCAGTCTCTACACTGAAGCTTTCTTT
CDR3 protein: CASSLYTEAFF

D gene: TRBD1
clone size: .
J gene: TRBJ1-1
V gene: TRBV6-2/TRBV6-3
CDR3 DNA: TGTGCCAGCAGTTACACCGGACAGGCGGCTGAAGCTTTCTTT
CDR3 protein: CASSYTGQAAEAFF

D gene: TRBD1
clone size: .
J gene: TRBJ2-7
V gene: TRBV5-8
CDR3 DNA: TGTGCCAGCAGCAATGGACAGGGGGGATCCTACGAGCAGTACTTC
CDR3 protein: CASSNGQGGSYEQYF

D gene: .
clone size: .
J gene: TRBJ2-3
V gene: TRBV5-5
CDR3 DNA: TGTGCCAGCGTGATCGACCCCCGGAGGGATACGCAGTATTTT
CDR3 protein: CASVIDPRRDTQYF

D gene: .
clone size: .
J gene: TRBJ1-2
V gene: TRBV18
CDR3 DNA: TGTGCCAGCTCACCCTCTGTACAGTTCACCTTC
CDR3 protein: CASSPSVQFTF

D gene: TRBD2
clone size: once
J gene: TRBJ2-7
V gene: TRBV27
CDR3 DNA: TGTGCCAGCACCCTAAGACTAGCGGGCCCCTACGAGCAGTACTTC
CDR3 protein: CASTLRLAGPYEQYF

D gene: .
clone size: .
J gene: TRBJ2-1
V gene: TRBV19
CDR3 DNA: TGTGCCAGTAGTATAGTTCCAGGTCCGAGACCTGGCTTCTTC
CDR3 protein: CASSIVPGPRPGFF

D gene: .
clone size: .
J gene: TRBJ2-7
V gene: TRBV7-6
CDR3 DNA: TGTGCCAGCAGCTTCGGTGATCACTACGAGCAGTACTTC
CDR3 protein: CASSFGDHYEQYF

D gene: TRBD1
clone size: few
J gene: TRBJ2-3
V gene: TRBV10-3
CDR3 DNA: TGTGCCATGGCAGGGGGCGGTGATACGCAGTATTTT
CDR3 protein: CAMAGGGDTQYF

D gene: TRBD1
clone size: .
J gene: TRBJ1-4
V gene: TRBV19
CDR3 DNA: TGTGCCAGTAGTATACCTTGGACAGGGTCGGGGGAAAAACTGTTTTTT
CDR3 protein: CASSIPWTGSGEKLFF